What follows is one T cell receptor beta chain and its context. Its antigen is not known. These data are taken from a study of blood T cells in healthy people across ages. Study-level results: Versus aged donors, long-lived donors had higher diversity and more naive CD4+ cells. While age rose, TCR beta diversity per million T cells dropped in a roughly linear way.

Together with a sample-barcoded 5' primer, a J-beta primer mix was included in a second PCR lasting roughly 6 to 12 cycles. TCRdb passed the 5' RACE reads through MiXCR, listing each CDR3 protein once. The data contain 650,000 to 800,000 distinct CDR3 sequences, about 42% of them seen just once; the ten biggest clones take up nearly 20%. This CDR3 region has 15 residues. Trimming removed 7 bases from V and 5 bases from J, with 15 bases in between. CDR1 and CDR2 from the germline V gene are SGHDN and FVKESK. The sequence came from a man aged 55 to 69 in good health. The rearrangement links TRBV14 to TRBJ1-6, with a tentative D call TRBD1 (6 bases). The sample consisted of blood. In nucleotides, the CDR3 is TGTGCCAGCACCAACCGACAGGCGCATAATTCACCCCTCCACTTT. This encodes CASTNRQAHNSPLHF.